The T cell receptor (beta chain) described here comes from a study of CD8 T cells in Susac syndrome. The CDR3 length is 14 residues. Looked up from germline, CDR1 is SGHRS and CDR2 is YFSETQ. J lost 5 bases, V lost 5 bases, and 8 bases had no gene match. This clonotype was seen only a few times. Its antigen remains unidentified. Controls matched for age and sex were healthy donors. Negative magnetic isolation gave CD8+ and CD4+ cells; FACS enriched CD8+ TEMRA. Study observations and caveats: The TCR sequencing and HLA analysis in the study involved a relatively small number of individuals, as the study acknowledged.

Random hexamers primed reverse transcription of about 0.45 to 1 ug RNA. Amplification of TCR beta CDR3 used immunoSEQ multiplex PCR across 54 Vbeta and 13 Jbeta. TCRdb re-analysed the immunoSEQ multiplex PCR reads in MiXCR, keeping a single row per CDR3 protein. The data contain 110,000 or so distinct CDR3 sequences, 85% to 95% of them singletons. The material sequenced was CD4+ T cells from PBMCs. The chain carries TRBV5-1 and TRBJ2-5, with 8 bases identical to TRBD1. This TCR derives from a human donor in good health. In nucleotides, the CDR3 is TGCGCCAGCAGTTCTGGACAGGGAGGCGAGACCCAGTACTTC. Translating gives CASSSGQGGETQYF.